Listed here is a single T cell receptor (beta chain). Its specificity is not known. Produced via immunoSEQ multiplex PCR; TCRdb's table is partial and in-frame only. Of roughly 150,000 clones listed, 85% to 95% were seen once; the top ten hold over 1.3%. The source of the sample is a study of T cell responses to AZD1222 COVID-19 vaccine. General study results and limits: Regions left unmutated in variants are reportedly the target of nearly half of spike-specific TCRs. Spike as a whole was targeted by vaccine-associated CD4 TCRs, dominant at 160-218 and 743-854.

There are 16 residues in the CDR3. Germline V gene data show CDR1 as SGHTA and CDR2 as FQGNSA. V was cut by 1 base and J by 0 bases, with 10 bases left in between. Sequences were derived from peripheral blood, sampled on day 0 of AZD1222 vaccination. This receptor was obtained from an adult in good health. The genes are TRBV7-2 and TRBJ1-5, with D possibly being TRBD1 (5 bases). The CDR3 DNA follows: TGTGCCAGCAGCTTAGGGACACCTTATAGCAATCAGCCCCAGCATTTT. Residues: CASSLGTPYSNQPQHF.